The rows below give T cell receptor beta chains drawn from one sample of a study of cytomegalovirus exposure and HLA in healthy donors. Only in-frame clones appear in the TCRdb table, and some are missing; sequencing was by immunoSEQ multiplex PCR. The table shows some 120,000 clones, with around 77% occurring only once. The sequenced sample was PBMCs. The receptors come from a woman between 35 and 50 years old in good health and CMV-seropositive. Both conserved end residues are part of each CDR3. The order of the fields is D gene, clone size, J gene, V gene, CDR3 DNA, CDR3 protein. The D gene is left open where the match is weak. Expanded clones are given a class, and other clones once, few, many or no size at all.

>TRBD1|NA|TRBJ2-7|TRBV5-1
TGCGCCAGCAGCTTTGGGACAGGGAATGCCGGGGACGAGCAGTACTTC
CASSFGTGNAGDEQYF
>NA|once|TRBJ2-7|TRBV19
TGTGCCAGTAGTTGGGAGAAAGGGAGTCACGAGCAGTACTTC
CASSWEKGSHEQYF
>NA|NA|TRBJ1-1|TRBV5-1
TGCGCCAGCAGCCCCAATCAGGGTCGGGCAGGCACTGAAGCTTTCTTT
CASSPNQGRAGTEAFF
>TRBD1|few|TRBJ2-7|TRBV6-1
TGTGCCAGCAGTGAAGGGACAGGGGGATACGAGCAGTACTTC
CASSEGTGGYEQYF
>TRBD1|NA|TRBJ2-7|TRBV6-6
TGTGCCAGCAGTCTAACGGGACAGGTCTACGAGCAGTACTTC
CASSLTGQVYEQYF
>NA|NA|TRBJ2-2|TRBV5-5
TGTGCCAGCAGCTGGACAGCACGGCCGAACACCGGGGAGCTGTTTTTT
CASSWTARPNTGELFF
>TRBD2|few|TRBJ2-3|TRBV14
TGTGCCAGCAGCCCCGGGACTAGCGGGAGGGGAATCACAGATACGCAGTATTTT
CASSPGTSGRGITDTQYF
>TRBD2|NA|TRBJ2-1|TRBV25-1
TGTGCCAGCAGTAAAGCGGGAGGGGGAGTGTACAATGAGCAGTTCTTC
CASSKAGGGVYNEQFF
>TRBD1|few|TRBJ2-1|TRBV29-1
TGCAGCGTTGACGAGGGGGCGAACTACAATGAGCAGTTCTTC
CSVDEGANYNEQFF
>TRBD2|NA|TRBJ2-1|TRBV15
TGTGCCACCAGCGGGGGACTAGCGAGACGCTACAATGAGCAGTTCTTC
CATSGGLARRYNEQFF
>NA|NA|TRBJ2-2|TRBV30
TGTGCCTGGACAGACACCGGGGAGCTGTTTTTT
CAWTDTGELFF
>NA|NA|TRBJ1-2|TRBV28
TGTGCCAGCAGTCACGGACACGGAGGCTACACCTTC
CASSHGHGGYTF
>NA|NA|TRBJ1-1|TRBV19
TGTGCCAGTAGTAACCGGGAGGGCCCCACTGAAGCTTTCTTT
CASSNREGPTEAFF
>NA|NA|TRBJ1-1|TRBV7-9
TGTGCCAGCAGCCGTACAGGGAACACTGAAGCTTTCTTT
CASSRTGNTEAFF
>TRBD1|NA|TRBJ2-1|TRBV15
TGTGCCACAGAGGACAGGGGGAACAATGAGCAGTTCTTC
CATEDRGNNEQFF
>TRBD2|NA|TRBJ2-5|TRBV19
TGTGCCACCAACCCGGGGGGAGGAACCCAGTACTTC
CATNPGGGTQYF
>NA|NA|TRBJ1-1|TRBV11-1
TGTGCCAGCAGCCTAGGGGCTAACACTGAAGCTTTCTTT
CASSLGANTEAFF
>NA|NA|TRBJ1-5|TRBV28
TGTGCCAGCAGTATAGGGGCGAACAATCAGCCCCAGCATTTT
CASSIGANNQPQHF
>TRBD1|NA|TRBJ1-4|TRBV28
TGTGCCAGCAGAAGGGACAGGGGGAATGAAAAACTGTTTTTT
CASRRDRGNEKLFF
>TRBD1|NA|TRBJ1-5|TRBV6-1
TGTGCCAGCAGACTTACAGGGGGCAATCAGCCCCAGCATTTT
CASRLTGGNQPQHF
>NA|NA|TRBJ2-7|TRBV10-1
TGCGCCAGCAGTGCCCCCGGGACACATTACGAGCAGTACTTC
CASSAPGTHYEQYF
>NA|NA|TRBJ2-1|TRBV19
TGTGCCAGTAGTATAGTTTTAGGAGGGCCGGGTCATGGTGAGCAGTTCTTC
CASSIVLGGPGHGEQFF
>NA|NA|TRBJ1-3|TRBV6-1
TGTGCCAGCAGGGGAGACGTGCGCTCTGGAAACACCATATATTTT
CASRGDVRSGNTIYF
>TRBD1|NA|TRBJ1-1|TRBV5-1
TGCGCCAGCAGCTTGGATGGACAGGACATGAACACTGAAGCTTTCTTT
CASSLDGQDMNTEAFF
>NA|few|TRBJ2-7|TRBV6-5
TGTGCCAGCAGCTTAGACCCGACTTTCTCCTACGAGCAGTACTTC
CASSLDPTFSYEQYF
>NA|few|TRBJ2-1|TRBV5-4
TGTGCCAGCAGAATGACCCGGGGTTCCTACAATGAGCAGTTCTTC
CASRMTRGSYNEQFF
>TRBD2|NA|TRBJ2-7|TRBV28
TGTGCCAGCAGTTACGTCGTAGCGGGAGGCGCTACCTACGAGCAGTACTTC
CASSYVVAGGATYEQYF
>TRBD1|NA|TRBJ1-4|TRBV7-9
TGTGCCAGCAGCTTAGTTCGGACAGGGCAATCGGTTAATGAAAAACTGTTTTTT
CASSLVRTGQSVNEKLFF
>NA|NA|TRBJ1-6|TRBV28
TGTGCCAGCAGTTACAGGGATACCTATAATTCACCCCTCCACTTT
CASSYRDTYNSPLHF